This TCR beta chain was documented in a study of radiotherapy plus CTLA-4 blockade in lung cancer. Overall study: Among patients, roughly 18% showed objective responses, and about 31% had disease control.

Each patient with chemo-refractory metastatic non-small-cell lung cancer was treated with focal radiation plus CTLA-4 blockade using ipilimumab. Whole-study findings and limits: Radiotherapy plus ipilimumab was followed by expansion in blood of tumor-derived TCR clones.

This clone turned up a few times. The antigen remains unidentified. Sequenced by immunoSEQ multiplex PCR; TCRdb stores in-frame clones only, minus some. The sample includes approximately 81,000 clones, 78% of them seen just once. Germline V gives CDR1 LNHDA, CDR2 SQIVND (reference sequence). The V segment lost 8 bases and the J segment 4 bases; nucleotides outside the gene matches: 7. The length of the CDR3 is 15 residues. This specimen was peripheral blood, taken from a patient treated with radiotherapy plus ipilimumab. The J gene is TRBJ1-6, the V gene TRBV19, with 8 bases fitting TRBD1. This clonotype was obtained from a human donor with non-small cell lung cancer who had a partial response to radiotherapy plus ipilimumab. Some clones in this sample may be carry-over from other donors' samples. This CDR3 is CASAQGARYNSPLHF. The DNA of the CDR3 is TGTGCCAGTGCTCAGGGGGCGAGATATAATTCACCCCTCCACTTT.